This TCR beta chain was profiled in a study of blood T cell repertoires in COVID-19. Study context: In each case, the material was cDNA or gDNA derived from T cells, B-cell-depleted T cells, or PBMCs.

Profiling relied on immunoSEQ multiplex PCR, and the TCRdb table lists in-frame clones only, not all of them. The table has about 150,000 clones, 75% to 80% seen once. The CDR3 spans 16 residues. Germline V gives CDR1 SGHNT, CDR2 YYREEE (reference sequence). With V trimmed by 3 bases and J by 0 bases, 6 bases remained unmatched. The clonotype was recovered from a man older than 75 with acute or convalescent COVID-19. Input material: peripheral blood. The chain has TRBV5-4 and TRBJ1-5; the match to TRBD1 covers 7 bases. This chain's CDR3 is CASSYQQGTSNQPQHF. CDR3 nucleotide sequence: TGTGCCAGCAGCTACCAACAGGGGACTAGCAATCAGCCCCAGCATTTT.